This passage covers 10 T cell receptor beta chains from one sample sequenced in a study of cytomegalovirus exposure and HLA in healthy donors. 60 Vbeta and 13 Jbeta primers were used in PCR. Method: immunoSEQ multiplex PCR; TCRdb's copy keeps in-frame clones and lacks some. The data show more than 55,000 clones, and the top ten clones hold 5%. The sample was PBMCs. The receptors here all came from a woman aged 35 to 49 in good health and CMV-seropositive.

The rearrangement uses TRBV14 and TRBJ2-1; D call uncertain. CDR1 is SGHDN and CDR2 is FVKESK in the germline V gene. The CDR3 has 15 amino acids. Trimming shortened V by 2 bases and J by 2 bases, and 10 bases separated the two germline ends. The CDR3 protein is CASSQNRIPYNEQFF. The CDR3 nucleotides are TGTGCCAGCAGCCAAAACAGAATACCCTACAATGAGCAGTTCTTC. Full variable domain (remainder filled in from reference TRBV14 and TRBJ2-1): EAGVTQFPSHSVIEKGQTVTLRCDPISGHDNLYWYRRVMGKEIKFLLHFVKESKQDESGMPNNRFLAERTGGTYSTLKVQPAELEDSGVYFCASSQNRIPYNEQFFGPGTRLTVL.

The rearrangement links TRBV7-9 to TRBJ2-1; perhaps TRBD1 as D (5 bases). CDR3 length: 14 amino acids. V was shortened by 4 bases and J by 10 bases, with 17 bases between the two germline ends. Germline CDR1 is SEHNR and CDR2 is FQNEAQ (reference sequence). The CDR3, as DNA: TGTGCCAGCAGCTCTACGAGACAGATTGTAGAGCAGTTCTTC. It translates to CASSSTRQIVEQFF.

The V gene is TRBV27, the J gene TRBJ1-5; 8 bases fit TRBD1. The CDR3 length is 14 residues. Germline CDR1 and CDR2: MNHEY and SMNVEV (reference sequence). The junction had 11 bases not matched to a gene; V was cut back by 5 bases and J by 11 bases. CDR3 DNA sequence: TGTGCCAGCAGTCCCAGGGGGCGAAGAAGGGCCCAGCATTTT. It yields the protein CASSPRGRRRAQHF.

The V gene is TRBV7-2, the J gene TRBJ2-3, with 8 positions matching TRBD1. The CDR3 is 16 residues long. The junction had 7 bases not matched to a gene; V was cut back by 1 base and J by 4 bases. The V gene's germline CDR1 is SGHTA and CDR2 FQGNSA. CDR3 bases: TGTGCCAGCAGCTTAGACTGGGGACAGGCGGCAGATACGCAGTATTTT. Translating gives CASSLDWGQAADTQYF.

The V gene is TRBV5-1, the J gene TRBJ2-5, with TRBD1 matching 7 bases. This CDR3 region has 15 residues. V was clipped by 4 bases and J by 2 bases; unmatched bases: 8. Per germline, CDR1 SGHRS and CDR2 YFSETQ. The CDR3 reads CASSHGTALQETQYF. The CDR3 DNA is TGCGCCAGCAGCCACGGGACAGCACTTCAAGAGACCCAGTACTTC. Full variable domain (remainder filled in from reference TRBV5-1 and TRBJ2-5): KAGVTQTPRYLIKTRGQQVTLSCSPISGHRSVSWYQQTPGQGLQFLFEYFSETQRNKGNFPGRFSGRQFSNSRSEMNVSTLELGDSALYLCASSHGTALQETQYFGPGTRLLVL.

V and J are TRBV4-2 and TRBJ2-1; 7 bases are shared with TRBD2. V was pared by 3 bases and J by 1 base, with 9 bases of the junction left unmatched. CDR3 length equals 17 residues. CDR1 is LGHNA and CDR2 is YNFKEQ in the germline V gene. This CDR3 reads CASSHPLAGLSYNEQFF. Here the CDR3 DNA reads TGTGCCAGCAGCCACCCCTTAGCGGGCCTTTCCTACAATGAGCAGTTCTTC.

The CDR3 spells CASSLSSEKLFF. Written as DNA, the CDR3 is TGTGCCAGCAGCTTGTCTAGTGAAAAACTGTTTTTT. The rearrangement uses TRBV5-6 and TRBJ1-4, with D unclear. Trimming took 1 base from V and 7 from J, leaving 5 bases between them. The CDR3 sequence is 12 residues long. The germline gives CDR1 SGHDT, CDR2 YYEEEE.

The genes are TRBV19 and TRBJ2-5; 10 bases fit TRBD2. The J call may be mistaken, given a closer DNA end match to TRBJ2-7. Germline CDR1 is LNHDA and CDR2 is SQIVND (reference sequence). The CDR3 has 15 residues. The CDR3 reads CASSIPGLAKGEQYF. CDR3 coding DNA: TGTGCCAGTAGTATCCCGGGACTAGCGAAAGGCGAGCAGTACTTC.

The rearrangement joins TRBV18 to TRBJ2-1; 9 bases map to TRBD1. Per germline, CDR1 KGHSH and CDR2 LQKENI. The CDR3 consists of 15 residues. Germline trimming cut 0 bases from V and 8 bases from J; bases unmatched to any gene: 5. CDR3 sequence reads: CASSPPGTGSDEQFF. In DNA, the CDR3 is TGTGCCAGCTCACCACCTGGGACAGGGTCTGATGAGCAGTTCTTC.

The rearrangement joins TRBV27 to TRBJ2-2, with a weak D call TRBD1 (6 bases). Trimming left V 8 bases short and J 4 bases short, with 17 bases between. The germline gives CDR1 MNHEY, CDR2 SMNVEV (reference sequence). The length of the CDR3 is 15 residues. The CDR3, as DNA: TGTGCCAGCCTCAGGGGTGGGGCCCCCACCGGGGAGCTGTTTTTT. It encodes CASLRGGAPTGELFF.